The rows below give T cell receptor beta chains drawn from one sample of a study of T-cell reconstitution after alpha-beta-depleted transplantation in children. TCRdb ran MiXCR on the PCR reads and lists one entry per CDR3 protein. Of around 600,000 distinct CDR3 sequences in the sample, approximately 22% were seen once. This sample comprised PBMCs, mostly from graft donor cells, obtained 360 days after TCRalphabeta/CD19-depleted stem cell transplant. The source of these receptors is a boy younger than two who had a stem cell transplant for acute myeloid leukemia, so the T cells may come from the graft donor. Each CDR3 is given with its conserved first and last residue. A D gene is named only where the DNA matches it firmly. Size tells how often a clone was seen (once, few, many) or the class of an expanded clone, and some rows leave it out.

clone size	V gene	J gene	D gene	CDR3 DNA	CDR3 protein
-	TRBV6-1	TRBJ1-5	-	TGTGCCAGCAGTCGATCGAACACGGAGGCGTATCAGCCCCAGCATTTT	CASSRSNTEAYQPQHF
-	TRBV29-1	TRBJ2-1	-	TGCAGCGTTGACAGGGGAGGAACCTACAATGAGCAGTTCTTC	CSVDRGGTYNEQFF
few	TRBV7-8	TRBJ2-1	-	TGTGCCAGCACTCCAGGGGGGGCTTACAATGAGCAGTTCTTC	CASTPGGAYNEQFF
-	TRBV5-1	TRBJ2-1	-	TGCGCCAGCAGCGCGGCAGGACCCACCAATGAGCAGTTCTTC	CASSAAGPTNEQFF
few	TRBV5-1	TRBJ1-3	TRBD1	TGCGCCAGCAGCATTCGGACAGGGGGCTCTGGAAACACCATATATTTT	CASSIRTGGSGNTIYF
-	TRBV29-1	TRBJ1-6	-	TGCAGCGGGTGGGGGGGTCCGAGGAATTCACCCCTCCACTTT	CSGWGGPRNSPLHF
few	TRBV6-1	TRBJ2-4	-	TGTGCCAGCAGTGAAGTAGGTGCCAAAAACATTCAGTACTTC	CASSEVGAKNIQYF
many	TRBV10-3	TRBJ1-1	-	TGTGCCATCGGGGGGAAGAACACTGAAGCTTTCTTT	CAIGGKNTEAFF
-	TRBV20-1	TRBJ2-3	TRBD2	TGCAGCGGCGGGACTAGCGGGGGGCACACAGATACGCAGTATTTT	CSGGTSGGHTDTQYF
few	TRBV29-1	TRBJ2-6	TRBD1	TGCAGCGGGCTGGGCCCCCGGGACAGGGACCCTGGGGCCAACGTCCTGACTTTC	CSGLGPRDRDPGANVLTF
-	TRBV12-3/TRBV12-4	TRBJ2-2	-	TGTGCCAGCAGTTTTAGTTGGGTCCGGACAAGAATACCAACGAACACCGGGGAGCTGTTTTTT	CASSFSWVRTRIPTNTGELFF
-	TRBV10-3	TRBJ2-1	-	TGTGCCATCAGCCCGGAGGGGGGCCCCGGGGATGAGCAGTTCTTC	CAISPEGGPGDEQFF
-	TRBV10-2	TRBJ2-1	-	TGCGCCATGGCCACCAGAATGGATGAGCAGTTCTTC	CAMATRMDEQFF
many	TRBV4-3	TRBJ2-3	-	TGCGCCAGCAGCCCTTCGGGGGCCCACTCAGATACGCAGTATTTT	CASSPSGAHSDTQYF
-	TRBV12-3/TRBV12-4	TRBJ2-6	-	TGTGCCAGCACCCAGGGTTCAGGGGCCAACGTCCTGACTTTC	CASTQGSGANVLTF
-	TRBV10-3	TRBJ2-5	-	TGTGCCATCAGTGAGTCGGTCCGGGGGCGGGAAGAGACCCAGTACTTC	CAISESVRGREETQYF
few	TRBV27	TRBJ1-1	-	TGTGCCAGCAGTTTTAGCAGGCTGAACACTGAAGCTTTCTTT	CASSFSRLNTEAFF
few	TRBV10-3	TRBJ2-5	TRBD2	TGTGCCATCAGCCGGACTAGCGGGGTGCCTGCGGAAGCCCAGTACTTC	CAISRTSGVPAEAQYF
-	TRBV27	TRBJ2-5	TRBD2	TGTGCCAGCAGTTTAAGGACTAGCGGAAAAGAGACCCAGTACTTC	CASSLRTSGKETQYF
-	TRBV9	TRBJ2-7	TRBD2	TGTGCCAGCAGCGTAGGGGTTTGGGCTAGCGGGGGGCCCTACGAGCAGTACTTC	CASSVGVWASGGPYEQYF
many	TRBV20-1	TRBJ1-6	-	TGCAGTGCTCGATCACAGGGTGGAGTCCCCCTCCACTTT	CSARSQGGVPLHF
many	TRBV20-1	TRBJ2-3	TRBD2	TGCAGTGGAGGCCCTACTAGCGGGGGGGGAGATACGCAGTATTTT	CSGGPTSGGGDTQYF
many	TRBV10-1	TRBJ2-6	-	TGCGCCACTCCAGGGCTCTCTGGGGCCAACGTCCTGACTTTC	CATPGLSGANVLTF
many	TRBV12-3/TRBV12-4	TRBJ1-1	-	TGTGCCAGCAGTCTCCGGGGCCCTTCGAACACTGAAGCTTTCTTT	CASSLRGPSNTEAFF
-	TRBV20-1	TRBJ2-2	-	TGCTGTGCTAGAGATGTGGGGGGAGATACCGGGGAGCTGTTTTTT	CCARDVGGDTGELFF
few	TRBV6-2/TRBV6-3	TRBJ2-1	-	TGTGCCAGCAGACAGACAGGCCTCAGGGGGCAGTTCTTC	CASRQTGLRGQFF
-	TRBV5-5	TRBJ1-1	-	TGTGCCAGCAGCTTGGAACTCCCGAACACTGAAGCTTTCTTT	CASSLELPNTEAFF
few	TRBV20-1	TRBJ2-1	-	TGCAGTGCTCACACCTACTACAATGAGCAGTTCTTC	CSAHTYYNEQFF
-	TRBV30	TRBJ2-1	-	TGTGCCTGGAGCAAGGGGGATTCAAACAATGAGCAGTTCTTC	CAWSKGDSNNEQFF
many	TRBV5-1	TRBJ2-2	-	TGCGCCAGCAGCTTGAGTGGACCGCCGAACACCGGGGAGCTGTTTTTT	CASSLSGPPNTGELFF
many	TRBV20-1	TRBJ2-4	-	TGCAGCGCTGGGGGGTACATTCAGTACTTC	CSAGGYIQYF
many	TRBV28	TRBJ1-1	-	TGTGCCAGCAGCCCCCGGGGGGATACTGAAGCTTTCTTT	CASSPRGDTEAFF
many	TRBV20-1	TRBJ2-2	TRBD2	TGCAGTGCTAGAGATCTAAGACTAGCGGGGGGACGGACCGGGGAGCTGTTTTTT	CSARDLRLAGGRTGELFF
few	TRBV12-3/TRBV12-4	TRBJ2-1	-	TGTGCCAGCAGTTTGGTTAGCCGGATATACAATGAGCAGTTCTTC	CASSLVSRIYNEQFF
-	TRBV6-1	TRBJ1-5	TRBD1	TGTGCCAGCAGGGTAGACAGGGCTAATCAGCCCCAGCATTTT	CASRVDRANQPQHF
-	TRBV30	TRBJ1-5	TRBD1	TGTGCCTGGAGTGTATTCCAGGGACAGGGGAAAAGGAGGACGAATCAGCCCCAGCATTTT	CAWSVFQGQGKRRTNQPQHF
many	TRBV15	TRBJ2-5	-	TGTGCCACCAGCAGAGATAGTCAGTACCAAGAGACCCAGTACTTC	CATSRDSQYQETQYF
-	TRBV29-1	TRBJ1-1	-	TGCAGCGTTCTCATTAGGGGTAGCACTGAAGCTTTCTTT	CSVLIRGSTEAFF
-	TRBV24-1	TRBJ2-1	-	TGTGCCACCGCCCCCGAGGAGGGGGATAGCCGAGGATCCCATGAGCAGTTCTTC	CATAPEEGDSRGSHEQFF
-	TRBV29-1	TRBJ2-2	TRBD2	TGCAGCGTTGGTCGAGCGGGGGGCCCCACCGGGGAGCTGTTTTTT	CSVGRAGGPTGELFF
-	TRBV6-5	TRBJ2-7	-	TGTGCCAGCGGTTACCGGGACTTAACCGAGCAGTACTTC	CASGYRDLTEQYF
few	TRBV20-1	TRBJ2-5	-	TGCAGTGCTCACACCGCGGGTAGCGAAAGGGAGACCCAGTACTTC	CSAHTAGSERETQYF
few	TRBV29-1	TRBJ1-2	-	TGCAGCGTTGGGACTCCCCATACCTTC	CSVGTPHTF
-	TRBV13	TRBJ2-7	TRBD1	TGTGCCAGCAGCTTAGTTTTTGGACAGGGGGCGCGCGAGCAGTACTTC	CASSLVFGQGAREQYF
-	TRBV24-1	TRBJ2-2	TRBD2	TGTGCCACCAGTGACACTAGCGGACTGAACACCGGGGAGCTGTTTTTT	CATSDTSGLNTGELFF
few	TRBV7-9	TRBJ2-7	TRBD2	TGTGCCAGCAGCGCGCCGGGACTAGCGGGCTACGAGCAGTACTTC	CASSAPGLAGYEQYF
many	TRBV7-2	TRBJ1-5	-	TGTGCCAGCAGCTTAGGACCGACAGGACTCGGTCAGCCCCAGCATTTT	CASSLGPTGLGQPQHF
-	TRBV29-1	TRBJ2-6	-	TGCAGCGTTGAAGATGGGGAGGCGGAGGGGGCCAACGTCCTGACTTTC	CSVEDGEAEGANVLTF